This paragraph covers one T cell receptor beta chain sequence. The length of the CDR3 is 11 residues. CDR1 is MNHEY, CDR2 SVGAGI, per germline. Between the trimmed V and J ends, which lost 6 bases and 4 bases, there was a span of 6 bases. The data were obtained in a study of T cell changes during pregnancy in multiple sclerosis. Clones were sequenced by immunoSEQ multiplex PCR, and TCRdb holds only the in-frame ones, with some missing. The data contain about 56,000 clones, about nine tenths of them singletons. This chain connects TRBV6-5 to TRBJ1-2; no clear D. This clonotype was obtained from a female donor with multiple sclerosis, enrolled in a pregnancy study. This sample comprised CD4+ T cells from peripheral blood mononuclear cells, obtained in the third trimester of pregnancy. CDR3 nucleotide sequence: TGTGCCAGCAGGCACGGCTATGGCTACACCTTC. This sequence encodes CASRHGYGYTF.